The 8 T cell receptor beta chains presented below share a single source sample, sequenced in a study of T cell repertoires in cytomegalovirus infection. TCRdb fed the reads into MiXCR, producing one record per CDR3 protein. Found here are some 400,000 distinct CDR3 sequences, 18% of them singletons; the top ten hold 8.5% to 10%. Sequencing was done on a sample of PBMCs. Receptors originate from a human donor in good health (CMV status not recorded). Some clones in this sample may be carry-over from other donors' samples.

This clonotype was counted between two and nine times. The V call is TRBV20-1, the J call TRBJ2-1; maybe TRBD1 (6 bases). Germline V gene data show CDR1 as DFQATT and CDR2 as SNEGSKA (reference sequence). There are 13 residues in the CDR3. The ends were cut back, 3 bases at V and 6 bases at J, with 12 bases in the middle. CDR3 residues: CSASENRVNEQFF. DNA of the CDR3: TGCAGTGCTAGCGAGAACAGGGTCAATGAGCAGTTCTTC.

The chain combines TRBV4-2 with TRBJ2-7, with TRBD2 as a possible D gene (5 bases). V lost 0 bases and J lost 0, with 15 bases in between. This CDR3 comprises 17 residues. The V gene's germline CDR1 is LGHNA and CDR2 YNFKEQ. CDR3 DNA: TGTGCCAGCAGCCAAGAAAAGGGCAGCGCGGGCTCCTACGAGCAGTACTTC. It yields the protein CASSQEKGSAGSYEQYF.

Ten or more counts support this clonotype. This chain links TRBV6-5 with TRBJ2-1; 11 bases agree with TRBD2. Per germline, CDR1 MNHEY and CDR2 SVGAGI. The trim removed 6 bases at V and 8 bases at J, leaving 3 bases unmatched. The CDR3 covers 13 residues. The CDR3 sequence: CASRVSGRDEQFF. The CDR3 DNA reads TGTGCCAGCAGGGTTAGCGGGAGGGATGAGCAGTTCTTC.

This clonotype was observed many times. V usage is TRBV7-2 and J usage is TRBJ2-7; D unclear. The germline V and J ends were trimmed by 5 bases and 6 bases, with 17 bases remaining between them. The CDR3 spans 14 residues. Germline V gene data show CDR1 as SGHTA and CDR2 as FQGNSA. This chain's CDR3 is CASSTDRAPSEQYF. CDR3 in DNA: TGTGCCAGCAGCACCGATCGTGCTCCTTCCGAGCAGTACTTC.

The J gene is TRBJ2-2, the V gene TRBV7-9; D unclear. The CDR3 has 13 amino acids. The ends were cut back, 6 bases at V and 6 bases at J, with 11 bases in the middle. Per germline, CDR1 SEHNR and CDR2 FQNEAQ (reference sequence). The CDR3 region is CASSYSGPGELFF. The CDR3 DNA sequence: TGTGCCAGCAGTTATTCAGGCCCCGGGGAGCTGTTTTTT.

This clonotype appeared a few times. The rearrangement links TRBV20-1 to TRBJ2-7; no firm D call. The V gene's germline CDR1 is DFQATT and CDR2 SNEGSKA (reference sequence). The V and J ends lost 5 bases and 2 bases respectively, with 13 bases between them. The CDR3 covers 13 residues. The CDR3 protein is CSAHQRTPYEQYF. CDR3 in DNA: TGCAGTGCTCACCAGCGCACCCCCTACGAGCAGTACTTC.

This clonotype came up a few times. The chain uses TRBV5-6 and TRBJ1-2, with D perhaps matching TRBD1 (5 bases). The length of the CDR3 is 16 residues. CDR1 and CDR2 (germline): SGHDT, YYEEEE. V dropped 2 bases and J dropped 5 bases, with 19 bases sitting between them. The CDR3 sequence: CASSFDPRVGIYGYTF. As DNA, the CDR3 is TGTGCCAGCAGCTTCGATCCCAGGGTAGGGATATATGGCTACACCTTC. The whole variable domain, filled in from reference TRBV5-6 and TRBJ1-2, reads DAGVTQSPTHLIKTRGQQVTLRCSPKSGHDTVSWYQQALGQGPQFIFQYYEEEERQRGNFPDRFSGHQFPNYSSELNVNALLLGDSALYLCASSFDPRVGIYGYTFGSGTRLTVV.

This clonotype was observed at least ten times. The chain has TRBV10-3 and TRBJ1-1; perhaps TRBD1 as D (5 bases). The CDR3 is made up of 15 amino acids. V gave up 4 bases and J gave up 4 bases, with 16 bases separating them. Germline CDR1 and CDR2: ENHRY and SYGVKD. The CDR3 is CAISGTQAGSTEAFF. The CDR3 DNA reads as TGTGCCATCAGTGGGACACAGGCGGGTAGCACTGAAGCTTTCTTT.